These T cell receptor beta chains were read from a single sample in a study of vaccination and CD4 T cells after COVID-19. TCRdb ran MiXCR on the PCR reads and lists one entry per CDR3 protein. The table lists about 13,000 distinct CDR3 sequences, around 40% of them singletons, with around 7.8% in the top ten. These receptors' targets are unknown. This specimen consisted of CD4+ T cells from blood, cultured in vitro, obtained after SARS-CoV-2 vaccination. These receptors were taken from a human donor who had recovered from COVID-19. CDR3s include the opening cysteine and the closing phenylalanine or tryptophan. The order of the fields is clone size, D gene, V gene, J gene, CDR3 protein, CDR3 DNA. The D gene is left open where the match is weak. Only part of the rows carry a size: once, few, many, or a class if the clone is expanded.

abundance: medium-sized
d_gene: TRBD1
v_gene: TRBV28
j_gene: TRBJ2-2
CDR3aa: CASRTGEESTGELFF
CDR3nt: TGTGCCAGCAGAACAGGGGAAGAGAGCACCGGGGAGCTGTTTTTT

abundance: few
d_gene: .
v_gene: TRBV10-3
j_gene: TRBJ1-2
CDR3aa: CAISGTGGYTF
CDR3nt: TGTGCCATCAGTGGTACTGGTGGCTACACCTTC

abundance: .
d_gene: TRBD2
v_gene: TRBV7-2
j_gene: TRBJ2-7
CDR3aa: CASSLVLAGAYEQYF
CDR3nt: TGTGCCAGCAGCTTAGTACTAGCGGGAGCCTACGAGCAGTACTTC

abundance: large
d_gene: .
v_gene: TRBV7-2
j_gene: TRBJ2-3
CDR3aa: CASSRPGETQYF
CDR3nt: TGTGCCAGCAGCCGCCCGGGAGAGACGCAGTATTTT

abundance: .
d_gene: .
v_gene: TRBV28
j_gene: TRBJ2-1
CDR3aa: CASSLLRNEQFF
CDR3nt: TGTGCCAGCAGTTTACTTCGGAATGAGCAGTTCTTC

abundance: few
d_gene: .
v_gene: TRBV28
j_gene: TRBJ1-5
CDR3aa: CASSFSNQPQHF
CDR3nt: TGTGCCAGCAGTTTCAGCAATCAGCCCCAGCATTTT

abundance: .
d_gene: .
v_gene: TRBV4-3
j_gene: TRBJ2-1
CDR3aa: CASSQDHAASSYNEQFF
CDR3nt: TGCGCCAGCAGCCAAGATCATGCAGCTAGCTCCTACAATGAGCAGTTCTTC

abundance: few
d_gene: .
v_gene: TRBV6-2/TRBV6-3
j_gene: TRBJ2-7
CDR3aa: CASRLEARMYEQYF
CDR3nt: TGTGCCAGCAGGCTAGAGGCGCGGATGTACGAGCAGTACTTC

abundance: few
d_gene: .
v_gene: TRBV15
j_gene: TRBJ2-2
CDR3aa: CATSPPNTGELFF
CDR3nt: TGTGCCACCAGCCCCCCCAACACCGGGGAGCTGTTTTTT

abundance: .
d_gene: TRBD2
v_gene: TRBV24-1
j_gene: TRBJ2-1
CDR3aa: CATSDPGLAGGNEQFF
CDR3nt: TGTGCCACCAGTGATCCGGGACTAGCGGGAGGGAATGAGCAGTTCTTC

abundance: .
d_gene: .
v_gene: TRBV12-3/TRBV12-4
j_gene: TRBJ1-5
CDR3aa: CASSLGEQVRAQHF
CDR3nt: TGTGCCAGCAGTTTAGGGGAGCAGGTCCGAGCCCAGCATTTT

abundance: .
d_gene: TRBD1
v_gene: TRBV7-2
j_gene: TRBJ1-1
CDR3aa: CASRNGYRGFTEAFF
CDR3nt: TGTGCCAGCAGAAACGGATACAGGGGGTTTACTGAAGCTTTCTTT

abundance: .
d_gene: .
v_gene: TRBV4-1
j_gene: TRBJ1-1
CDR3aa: CASSLHSGSGAFF
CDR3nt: TGCGCCAGCAGCCTTCATTCGGGCTCCGGAGCTTTCTTT

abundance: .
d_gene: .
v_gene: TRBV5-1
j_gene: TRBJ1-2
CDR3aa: CASSLTANYGYTF
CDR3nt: TGCGCCAGCAGCTTGACAGCTAACTATGGCTACACCTTC

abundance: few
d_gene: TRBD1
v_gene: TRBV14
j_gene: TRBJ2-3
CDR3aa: CASSQAGQGKADTQYF
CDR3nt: TGTGCCAGCAGCCAAGCGGGACAGGGGAAGGCAGATACGCAGTATTTT

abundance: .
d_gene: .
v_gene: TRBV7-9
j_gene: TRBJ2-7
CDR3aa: CASSLGFGEYEQYF
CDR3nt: TGTGCCAGCAGCTTGGGGTTCGGGGAGTACGAGCAGTACTTC

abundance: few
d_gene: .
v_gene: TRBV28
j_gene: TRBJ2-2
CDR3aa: CASSRTRRVVGELFF
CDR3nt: TGTGCCAGCAGTCGGACAAGGAGGGTCGTCGGGGAGCTGTTTTTT

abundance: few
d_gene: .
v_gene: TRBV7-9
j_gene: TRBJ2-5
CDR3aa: CASSFRETQYF
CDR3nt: TGTGCCAGCAGCTTCAGGGAGACCCAGTACTTC

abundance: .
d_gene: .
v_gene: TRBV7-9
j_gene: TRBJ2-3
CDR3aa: CASSPSGSTDTQYF
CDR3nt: TGTGCCAGCAGCCCCAGCGGGAGCACAGATACGCAGTATTTT

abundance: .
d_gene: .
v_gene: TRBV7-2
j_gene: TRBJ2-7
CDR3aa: CASSLARSYEQYF
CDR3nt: TGTGCCAGCAGCTTAGCCCGCTCCTACGAGCAGTACTTC

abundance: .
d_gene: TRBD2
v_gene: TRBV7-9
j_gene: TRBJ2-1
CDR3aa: CASSARGGGIFEQFF
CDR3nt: TGTGCCAGCAGCGCTCGGGGGGGAGGCATTTTTGAGCAGTTCTTC

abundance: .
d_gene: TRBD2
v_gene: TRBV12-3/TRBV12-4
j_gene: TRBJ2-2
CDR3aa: CASSRLAGGPTDTGELFF
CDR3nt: TGTGCCAGCAGCCGACTAGCGGGAGGACCCACGGACACCGGGGAGCTGTTTTTT

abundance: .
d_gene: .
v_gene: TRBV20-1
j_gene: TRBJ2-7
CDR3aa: CSAGRGYEQYF
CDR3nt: TGCAGTGCTGGCCGTGGATACGAGCAGTACTTC

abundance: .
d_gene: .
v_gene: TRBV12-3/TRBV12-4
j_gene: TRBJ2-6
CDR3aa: CASSLRRVNSGANVLTF
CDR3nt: TGTGCCAGCAGTTTAAGGAGGGTTAACTCTGGGGCCAACGTCCTGACTTTC

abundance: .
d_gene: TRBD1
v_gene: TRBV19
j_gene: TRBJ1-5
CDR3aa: CASSTNRGQGQPQHF
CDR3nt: TGTGCCAGTAGTACCAACAGGGGGCAGGGGCAGCCCCAGCATTTT

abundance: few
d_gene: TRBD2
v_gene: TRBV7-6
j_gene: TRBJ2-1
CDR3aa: CASSRAGVGSLDEQFF
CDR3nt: TGTGCCAGCAGCCGAGCGGGAGTAGGCTCTCTCGATGAGCAGTTCTTC

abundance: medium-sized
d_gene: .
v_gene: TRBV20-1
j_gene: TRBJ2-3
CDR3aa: CSANPLTDTQYF
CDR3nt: TGCAGTGCTAACCCCCTCACAGATACGCAGTATTTT

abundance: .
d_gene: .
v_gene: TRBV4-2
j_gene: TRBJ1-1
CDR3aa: CASSQAGARTRAEAFF
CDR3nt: TGTGCCAGCAGCCAAGCCGGGGCCCGCACCCGTGCTGAAGCTTTCTTT

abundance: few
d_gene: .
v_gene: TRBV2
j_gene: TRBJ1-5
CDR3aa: CASSESGEQPQHF
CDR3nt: TGTGCCAGCAGTGAAAGTGGGGAGCAGCCCCAGCATTTT

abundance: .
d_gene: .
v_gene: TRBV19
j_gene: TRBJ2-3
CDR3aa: CASSRVGTDTQYF
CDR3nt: TGTGCCAGTAGTAGGGTAGGCACAGATACGCAGTATTTT

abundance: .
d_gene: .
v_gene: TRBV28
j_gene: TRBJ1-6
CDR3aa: CASNTGNSYNSPLHF
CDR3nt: TGTGCCAGCAACACCGGCAACTCCTATAATTCACCCCTCCACTTT

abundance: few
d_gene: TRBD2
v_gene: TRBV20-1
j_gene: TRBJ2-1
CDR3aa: CSASLGLAGAPWQFF
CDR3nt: TGCAGTGCTAGTCTGGGACTAGCGGGAGCGCCTTGGCAGTTCTTC

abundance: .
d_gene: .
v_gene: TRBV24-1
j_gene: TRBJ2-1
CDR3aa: CATKGPPNYNEQFF
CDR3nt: TGTGCCACCAAGGGGCCCCCTAATTACAATGAGCAGTTCTTC

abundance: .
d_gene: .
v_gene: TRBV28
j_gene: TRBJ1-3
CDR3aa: CASLRLGANTIYF
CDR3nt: TGTGCCAGCCTTCGACTGGGGGCAAACACCATATATTTT

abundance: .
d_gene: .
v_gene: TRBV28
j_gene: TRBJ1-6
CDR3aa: CASSFPGEYNSPLHF
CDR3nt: TGTGCCAGCAGTTTCCCCGGGGAATATAATTCACCCCTCCACTTT

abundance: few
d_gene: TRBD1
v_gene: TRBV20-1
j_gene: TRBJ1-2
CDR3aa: CSARFPPSNSRDRGFYGYTF
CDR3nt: TGCAGTGCTAGATTCCCCCCTTCGAACTCCCGGGACAGGGGGTTCTATGGCTACACCTTC

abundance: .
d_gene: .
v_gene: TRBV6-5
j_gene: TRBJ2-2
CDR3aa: CASSYSMDGQWTGELFF
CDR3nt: TGTGCCAGCAGTTACTCGATGGACGGGCAGTGGACCGGGGAGCTGTTTTTT

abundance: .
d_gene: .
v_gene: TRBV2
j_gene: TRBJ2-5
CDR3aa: CTSGYSYQETQYF
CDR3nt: TGTACCAGCGGCTACAGCTACCAAGAGACCCAGTACTTC

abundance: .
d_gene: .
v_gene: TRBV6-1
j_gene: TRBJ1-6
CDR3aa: CASSEIMGQSSPSLHF
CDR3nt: TGTGCCAGCAGTGAAATCATGGGACAAAGTTCGCCCTCGCTCCACTTT

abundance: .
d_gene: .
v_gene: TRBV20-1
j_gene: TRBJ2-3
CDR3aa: CSATLSPETSFIITDTQYF
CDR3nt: TGCAGTGCAACCCTGTCCCCTGAGACTAGTTTTATTATCACAGATACGCAGTATTTT

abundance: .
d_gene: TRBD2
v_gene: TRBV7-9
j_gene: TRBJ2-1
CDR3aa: CASSSRTSGRVAYNEQFF
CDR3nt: TGTGCCAGCAGCTCTCGGACTAGCGGGAGAGTTGCCTACAATGAGCAGTTCTTC

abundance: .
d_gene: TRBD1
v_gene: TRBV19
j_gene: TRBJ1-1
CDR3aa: CASNTGQGTTNTEAFF
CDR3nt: TGTGCCAGTAATACGGGACAGGGGACAACGAACACTGAAGCTTTCTTT

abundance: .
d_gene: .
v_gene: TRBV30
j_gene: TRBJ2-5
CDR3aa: CAWSRDGGGETQYF
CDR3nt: TGTGCCTGGTCTCGGGACGGCGGCGGGGAGACCCAGTACTTC

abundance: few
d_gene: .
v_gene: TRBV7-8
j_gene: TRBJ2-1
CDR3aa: CASSSYRAGAYNEQFF
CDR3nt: TGTGCCAGCAGTTCTTATCGGGCGGGGGCATACAATGAGCAGTTCTTC

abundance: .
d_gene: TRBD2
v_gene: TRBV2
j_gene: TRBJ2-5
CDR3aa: CASSISSGRGQETQYF
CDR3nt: TGTGCCAGCAGCATAAGTAGCGGGAGGGGACAAGAGACCCAGTACTTC

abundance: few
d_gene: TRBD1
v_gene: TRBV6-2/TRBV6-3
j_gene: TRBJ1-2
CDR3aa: CASRRPGPTWGTAYGYTF
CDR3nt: TGTGCCAGCAGGCGTCCTGGCCCAACCTGGGGGACAGCCTATGGCTACACCTTC

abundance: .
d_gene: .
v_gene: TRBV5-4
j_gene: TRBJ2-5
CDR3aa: CASSFGKRETQYF
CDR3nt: TGTGCCAGCAGCTTTGGGAAGCGGGAGACCCAGTACTTC